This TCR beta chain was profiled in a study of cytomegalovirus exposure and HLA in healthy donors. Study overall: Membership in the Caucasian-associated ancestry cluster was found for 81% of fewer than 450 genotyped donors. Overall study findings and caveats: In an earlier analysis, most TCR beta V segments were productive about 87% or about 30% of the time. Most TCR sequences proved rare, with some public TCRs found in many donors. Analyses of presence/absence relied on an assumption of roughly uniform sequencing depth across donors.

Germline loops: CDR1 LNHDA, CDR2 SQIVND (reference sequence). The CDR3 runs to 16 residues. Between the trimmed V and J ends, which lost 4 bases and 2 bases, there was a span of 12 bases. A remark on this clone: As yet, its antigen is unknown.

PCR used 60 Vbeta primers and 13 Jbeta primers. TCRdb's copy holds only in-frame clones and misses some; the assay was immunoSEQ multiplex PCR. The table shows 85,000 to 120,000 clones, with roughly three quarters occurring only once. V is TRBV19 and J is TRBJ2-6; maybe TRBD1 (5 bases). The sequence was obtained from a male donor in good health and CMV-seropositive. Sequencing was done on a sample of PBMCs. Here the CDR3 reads CASSNSGFPGANVLTF. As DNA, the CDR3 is TGTGCCAGTAGTAACTCAGGGTTCCCTGGGGCCAACGTCCTGACTTTC.